The TCR beta chain described here comes from a study of OX40 agonist ivuxolimab in advanced cancers. About the research overall: Patients were given ivuxolimab, an antibody that agonizes OX40 (CD134).

Some clones are missing from TCRdb's copy, which holds only in-frame ones; the method was immunoSEQ multiplex PCR. The sample shows under 80,000 clones, roughly 86% of them seen only once. Study outcomes and limitations: Circulating CD4+ and CD8+ T cells showed clonal expansion by week 6 at 0.1 to 3.0 mg/kg. On average, a greater number of expanded clones characterised CD8+ T cells relative to CD4+.

In the case of this clone: Antigen unknown.

Systemic immunosuppression or a history of autoimmune disease excluded patients. Trimming removed 6 bases from V and 12 bases from J, with 12 bases in between. CDR1 MNHEY and CDR2 SVGAGI come from the germline V gene. The CDR3 runs to 11 residues. This clonotype originated in an adult with an advanced solid tumor such as melanoma, head and neck, liver or kidney cancer. This sample comprised CD4+ or CD8+ T cells sorted from blood, obtained in a trial of the OX40 agonist ivuxolimab. The V gene is TRBV6-5, the J gene TRBJ1-5; D gene uncertain. CDR3: CASSSLMDQHF. CDR3 sequence (DNA): TGTGCCAGCAGCTCGCTAATGGACCAGCATTTT.